What follows are 12 T cell receptor beta chains derived from one specimen sequenced in a study of shared clonotypes between healthy human individuals (dated by TCRdb to 2018 to 2021). CD8 naive samples consisted of CD45RO-negative cells that were positively selected for CCR7, yielding a CD45RA+CCR7+ population without TemRA cells. The method was the immunoSEQ multiplex PCR assay. TCRdb retrieved this table from immuneACCESS and kept in-frame rearrangements only. Not all clones are present; in checked studies, unresolved V genes account for under half, and no reason is known for the remainder. The sample data list hundreds of thousands of clones, and roughly 96% of these were observed just once. The ten largest clones capture less than 0.13% of the sample. Sequenced sample: naive CD8+ T cells sorted from blood. The meaning of the sample's cell subset or site label: CD45RA+CCR7+. Receptors were obtained from a woman aged 30 to 39 in good health.

The chain uses TRBV20-1 and TRBJ2-7; D is unclear. This CDR3 comprises 11 residues. Germline V lookup: CDR1 DFQATT, CDR2 SNEGSKA (reference sequence). Trimming stripped 1 base from V and 6 bases from J, with 7 bases between. The CDR3, as DNA: TGCAGTGCTAGAGTTGTGCTCGAGCAGTACTTC. This gives the protein CSARVVLEQYF.

The genes are TRBV7-6 and TRBJ2-1, with TRBD1 as a possible D gene (5 bases). The CDR3 is made up of 13 amino acids. Germline V CDR1 and CDR2: SGHVS, FNYEAQ. V was trimmed by 3 bases and J by 3 bases, leaving 6 bases between them. For the CDR3, the DNA is TGTGCCAGCAGCTTCGACAGCTACAATGAGCAGTTCTTC. Amino acid sequence: CASSFDSYNEQFF.

This rearrangement joins TRBV28 to TRBJ1-5; 8 bases map to TRBD1. V lost 7 bases and J lost 4; bases outside the gene matches: 6. The CDR3 consists of 14 residues. CDR1 and CDR2 (germline): MDHEN, SYDVKM. For the CDR3, the DNA is TGTGCCAGCACCTGGACAGGGAGTAATCAGCCCCAGCATTTT. Amino acids: CASTWTGSNQPQHF.

The chain links TRBV19 to TRBJ2-1; D gene uncertain. The germline V gene has CDR1 LNHDA and CDR2 SQIVND (reference sequence). The CDR3 totals 15 residues. V was clipped by 6 bases and J by 5 bases, with 17 bases between them. The CDR3 bases are TGTGCCAGTAGGGCTGCGGCGTTTGTGAACAATGAGCAGTTCTTC. Translation gives CASRAAAFVNNEQFF.

The rearrangement links TRBV5-4 to TRBJ1-1, with D tentatively TRBD1 (6 bases). The germline V gene encodes CDR1 SGHNT and CDR2 YYREEE (reference sequence). The ends were cut back, 4 bases at V and 7 bases at J, with 17 bases in the middle. The length of the CDR3 is 14 residues. The CDR3 loop is CASSTHLGQLEAFF. The CDR3 DNA reads as TGTGCCAGCAGCACCCACCTCGGACAGCTTGAAGCTTTCTTT.

The chain is built from TRBV27 and TRBJ2-3; D ambiguous. Trimming left V 5 bases short and J 0 bases short, with 6 bases between. The germline V gene encodes CDR1 MNHEY and CDR2 SMNVEV (reference sequence). The CDR3 sequence is 13 residues long. The CDR3 coding sequence is TGTGCCAGCAGTATAGCTAGCACAGATACGCAGTATTTT. This codes for CASSIASTDTQYF.

The chain uses TRBV12-2 and TRBJ2-3; the table's D call TRBD2 went unverified against the DNA. TRBV12-2 is classified as a pseudogene. The CDR3 extends over 19 amino acids. The CDR3, as DNA: TGTGCAAGTCGCTCCAAGCCCGAACCAACTAGCGGTCACACAGATACGCAGTATTTT. It is translated as CASRSKPEPTSGHTDTQYF.

J is TRBJ2-1 and V is TRBV7-3; 8 nucleotides agree with TRBD2. The CDR3 sequence is 14 residues long. Losses at the gene ends were 0 bases for V and 5 bases for J; bases not matched to a gene: 0. The germline V gene has CDR1 SGHTA and CDR2 FQGTGA. The CDR3 DNA sequence: TGTGCCAGCAGCTTAACGGGACTAGACAATGAGCAGTTCTTC. This codes for CASSLTGLDNEQFF.

This chain joins TRBV7-3 and TRBJ1-2, with TRBD1 identical over 7 bases. Germline CDR1 reads SGHTA; CDR2 reads FQGTGA. The CDR3 has 14 amino acids. The junction had 2 bases not matched to a gene; V was cut back by 0 bases and J by 4 bases. CDR3 sequence: CASSLTGDSYGYTF. In DNA, the CDR3 is TGTGCCAGCAGCTTAACGGGGGACAGCTATGGCTACACCTTC. Together with reference TRBV7-3 and TRBJ1-2, the CDR3 gives the full variable domain: GAGVSQTPSNKVTEKGKYVELRCDPISGHTALYWYRQSLGQGPEFLIYFQGTGAADDSGLPNDRFFAVRPEGSVSTLKIQRTERGDSAVYLCASSLTGDSYGYTFGSGTRLTVV.

The V gene is TRBV13, the J gene TRBJ2-6; D is undetermined. CDR1 is PRHDT, CDR2 FYEKMQ, per germline (reference sequence). The V gene lost 1 base and the J gene lost 1 base, with 17 bases spanning the gap. CDR3 length: 19 residues. Written as DNA, the CDR3 is TGTGCCAGCAGCTTAGTCTCCGTTTCCCCCGGGTCTGGGGCCAACGTCCTGACTTTC. Translated, it gives CASSLVSVSPGSGANVLTF.

The V and J genes are TRBV10-1 and TRBJ2-7; 13 bases fit TRBD2. The germline gives CDR1 WNHNN, CDR2 SYGVQD (reference sequence). The ends lost 5 bases at V and 0 bases at J; junction bases unmatched: 4. The length of the CDR3 is 16 residues. Here the CDR3 DNA reads TGCGCCAGCAGTCCGGGACTAGCGGGGAGCTCCTACGAGCAGTACTTC. It yields the protein CASSPGLAGSSYEQYF.

V gene TRBV27 combines with J gene TRBJ2-2; no clear D gene. Trimming took off 4 bases at V and 6 bases at J, with 18 bases between the two ends. The CDR3 runs to 16 residues. Germline V gene sequence: CDR1 MNHEY, CDR2 SMNVEV (reference sequence). The CDR3 DNA sequence: TGTGCCAGCAGTTACCTCCAGGCATCGGGTTCCGGGGAGCTGTTTTTT. It encodes CASSYLQASGSGELFF.